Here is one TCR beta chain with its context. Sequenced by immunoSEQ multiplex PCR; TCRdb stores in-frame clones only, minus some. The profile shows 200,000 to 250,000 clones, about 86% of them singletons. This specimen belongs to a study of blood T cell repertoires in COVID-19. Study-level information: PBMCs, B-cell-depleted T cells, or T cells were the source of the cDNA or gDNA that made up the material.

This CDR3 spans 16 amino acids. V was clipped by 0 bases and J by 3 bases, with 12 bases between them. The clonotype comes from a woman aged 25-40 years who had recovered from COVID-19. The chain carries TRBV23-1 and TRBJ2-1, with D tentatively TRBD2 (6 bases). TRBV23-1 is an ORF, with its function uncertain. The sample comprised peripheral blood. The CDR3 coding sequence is TGCGCCAGCAGTCAATCGGGCGGGACCAACTACAATGAGCAGTTCTTC. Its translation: CASSQSGGTNYNEQFF.